Detailed here is one TCR beta chain. These data originate in a study of blood T cell repertoires in COVID-19. Looking at the study overall: Nucleic acid was either cDNA or gDNA, and it came from T cells, B-cell-depleted T cells, or PBMCs.

Using immunoSEQ multiplex PCR, the repertoire was profiled, and TCRdb retains in-frame clones only, with some absent. The sample includes 200,000 to 250,000 clones, around 80% of them seen just once. Cohort placement rested on clinical history that participants reported themselves. This receptor was obtained from a man aged 25-40 years with acute COVID-19. Sequencing was carried out using PBMCs or T cells enriched from blood (not recorded which).

For the CDR3, the DNA is TGCGCCAGCAGTGAGTCGTATCGGGGGGTCAGAGATACGCAGTATTTT. Translating gives CASSESYRGVRDTQYF. The chain links TRBV10-1 to TRBJ2-3, with 7 bases aligning to TRBD2. The CDR3 is 16 residues long. The V gene end was trimmed by 0 bases and the J gene end by 5 bases; junction bases not matched to a gene: 8. Germline-derived CDR1 and CDR2 are WNHNN and SYGVQD (reference sequence).